This TCR beta chain is from a study of T cell responses to AZD1222 COVID-19 vaccine. About this clone itself: As yet, its antigen is unknown.

Clones were sequenced by immunoSEQ multiplex PCR, and TCRdb holds only the in-frame ones, with some missing. The table has 150,000 to 200,000 clones, about 89% seen once. Second-dose recipients at about 4 or about 12 weeks were treated as one pooled group. This CDR3 is 16 amino acids long. The germline CDR1 and CDR2 sequences are SGHDN and FVKESK. After removal of 1 base from V and 7 bases from J, the junction contained 8 bases not matched to a gene. Whole-study results and caveats: Every sample of the repertoires postdated the peak T cell response. Baseline serology detected seropositivity in only six or seven AZD1222 recipients.

The specimen comprised peripheral blood, sampled 28 days after the second AZD1222 dose. This clonotype originated in an adult who received the AZD1222 COVID-19 vaccine. V gene TRBV14 combines with J gene TRBJ1-4; TRBD1 aligns across 8 bases. The CDR3 loop is CASSQVRAGGGEKLFF. The DNA for the CDR3 is TGTGCCAGCAGCCAAGTCCGAGCAGGGGGCGGTGAAAAACTGTTTTTT.